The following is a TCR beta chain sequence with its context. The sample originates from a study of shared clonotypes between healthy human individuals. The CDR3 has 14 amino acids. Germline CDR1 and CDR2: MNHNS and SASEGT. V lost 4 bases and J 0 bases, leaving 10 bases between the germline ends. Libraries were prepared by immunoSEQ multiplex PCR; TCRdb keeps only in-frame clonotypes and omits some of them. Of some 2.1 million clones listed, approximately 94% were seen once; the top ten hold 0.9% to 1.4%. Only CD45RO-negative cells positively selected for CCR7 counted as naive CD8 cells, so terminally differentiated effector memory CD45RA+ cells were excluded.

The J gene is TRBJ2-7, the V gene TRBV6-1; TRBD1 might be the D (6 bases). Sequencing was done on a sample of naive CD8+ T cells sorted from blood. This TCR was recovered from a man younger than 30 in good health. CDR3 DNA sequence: TGTGCCAGCAGTGTGCAGGGGTCCTCCTACGAGCAGTACTTC. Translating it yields CASSVQGSSYEQYF.